The rows below give T cell receptor beta chains drawn from one sample of a study of shared clonotypes between healthy human individuals. Assay used: immunoSEQ multiplex PCR; TCRdb lists only in-frame clones, some missing. The sample gives fewer than 600,000 clones, roughly four fifths of which show up once; more than 10% is in the top ten. Sequencing was performed on PBMCs. These receptors were obtained from a woman aged 40 to 50 in good health. Some clones in this sample may be carry-over from other donors' samples. Each CDR3 is given with its conserved first and last residue. D genes are given only for firm matches. Clone sizes are given selectively: once, few, many, or a class where the clone is expanded.

clone size: once; J gene: TRBJ1-1; D gene: .; V gene: TRBV30; CDR3 protein: CAWSPRTKAFF; CDR3 DNA: TGTGCCTGGAGTCCTCGGACTAAAGCTTTCTTT
clone size: .; J gene: TRBJ1-2; D gene: .; V gene: TRBV25-1; CDR3 protein: CASSPRVGYGYTF; CDR3 DNA: TGTGCCAGCAGTCCCAGGGTTGGGTATGGCTACACCTTC
clone size: .; J gene: TRBJ1-4; D gene: .; V gene: TRBV7-8; CDR3 protein: CASSTLGREDEKLFF; CDR3 DNA: TGTGCCAGCAGTACCCTGGGGAGGGAGGATGAAAAACTGTTTTTT
clone size: .; J gene: TRBJ2-7; D gene: .; V gene: TRBV2; CDR3 protein: CASSPGAFSYEQYF; CDR3 DNA: TGTGCCAGCAGCCCAGGGGCGTTCTCCTACGAGCAGTACTTC
clone size: .; J gene: TRBJ2-3; D gene: .; V gene: TRBV27; CDR3 protein: CASAGADTQYF; CDR3 DNA: TGTGCCAGCGCGGGTGCAGATACGCAGTATTTT
clone size: .; J gene: TRBJ1-2; D gene: .; V gene: TRBV25-1; CDR3 protein: CASSESQGGSNYGYTF; CDR3 DNA: TGTGCCAGCAGTGAGTCACAGGGAGGCTCCAACTATGGCTACACCTTC
clone size: many; J gene: TRBJ2-1; D gene: TRBD2; V gene: TRBV25-1; CDR3 protein: CASRTTSGSTDEQFF; CDR3 DNA: TGTGCCAGCAGAACGACTAGCGGGAGTACGGATGAGCAGTTCTTC
clone size: .; J gene: TRBJ2-1; D gene: TRBD1; V gene: TRBV29-1; CDR3 protein: CSVVRTGGYNEQFF; CDR3 DNA: TGCAGCGTTGTCCGGACAGGGGGTTACAATGAGCAGTTCTTC
clone size: once; J gene: TRBJ2-1; D gene: TRBD1; V gene: TRBV28; CDR3 protein: CASSVPQGYNEQFF; CDR3 DNA: TGTGCCAGCAGTGTCCCACAGGGGTACAATGAGCAGTTCTTC
clone size: .; J gene: TRBJ2-6; D gene: .; V gene: TRBV6-4; CDR3 protein: CASSDGFAGANVLTF; CDR3 DNA: TGTGCCAGCAGTGACGGTTTTGCTGGGGCCAACGTCCTGACTTTC
clone size: .; J gene: TRBJ2-7; D gene: .; V gene: TRBV7-2; CDR3 protein: CASSPQPGSLGEQYF; CDR3 DNA: TGTGCCAGCAGCCCTCAGCCAGGGTCCCTAGGAGAGCAGTACTTC
clone size: .; J gene: TRBJ1-1; D gene: TRBD1; V gene: TRBV12-5; CDR3 protein: CASGPRGSGLSEAFF; CDR3 DNA: TGTGCTAGTGGTCCCAGGGGGAGCGGGCTGTCTGAAGCTTTCTTT
clone size: .; J gene: TRBJ1-2; D gene: .; V gene: TRBV9; CDR3 protein: CASSVAPLDYGYTF; CDR3 DNA: TGTGCCAGCAGCGTAGCCCCCCTCGACTATGGCTACACCTTC
clone size: .; J gene: TRBJ2-7; D gene: .; V gene: TRBV10-3; CDR3 protein: CAISESKRQSTYEQYF; CDR3 DNA: TGTGCCATCAGTGAGTCAAAGCGTCAAAGTACCTACGAGCAGTACTTC
clone size: .; J gene: TRBJ2-5; D gene: TRBD1; V gene: TRBV4-1; CDR3 protein: CASSQEGTGYRETQYF; CDR3 DNA: TGCGCCAGCAGCCAAGAGGGGACAGGGTATCGGGAGACCCAGTACTTC
clone size: .; J gene: TRBJ2-5; D gene: TRBD2; V gene: TRBV6-1; CDR3 protein: CASAGLAGGVGSQYF; CDR3 DNA: TGTGCCAGCGCGGGACTAGCGGGAGGGGTAGGGTCCCAGTACTTC
clone size: .; J gene: TRBJ1-1; D gene: TRBD1; V gene: TRBV30; CDR3 protein: CAWRVPDRRNTEAFF; CDR3 DNA: TGTGCCTGGAGGGTCCCGGACAGGAGGAACACTGAAGCTTTCTTT
clone size: .; J gene: TRBJ2-7; D gene: TRBD2; V gene: TRBV7-8; CDR3 protein: CASSSGLAGLGEQYF; CDR3 DNA: TGTGCCAGCAGCTCGGGACTAGCGGGGCTAGGCGAGCAGTACTTC
clone size: few; J gene: TRBJ1-1; D gene: TRBD1; V gene: TRBV9; CDR3 protein: CASSPRGQGDTEAFF; CDR3 DNA: TGTGCCAGCAGCCCCCGAGGACAGGGGGACACTGAAGCTTTCTTT
clone size: .; J gene: TRBJ2-3; D gene: .; V gene: TRBV5-1; CDR3 protein: CASSGGLWGTDTQYF; CDR3 DNA: TGCGCCAGCAGCGGGGGACTCTGGGGCACAGATACGCAGTATTTT
clone size: few; J gene: TRBJ2-2; D gene: TRBD2; V gene: TRBV7-2; CDR3 protein: CASSLEAGGPGGELFF; CDR3 DNA: TGTGCCAGCAGCTTAGAGGCGGGAGGGCCGGGCGGGGAGCTGTTTTTT
clone size: .; J gene: TRBJ2-1; D gene: .; V gene: TRBV7-7; CDR3 protein: CASSLVGARRPYNEQFF; CDR3 DNA: TGTGCTAGCAGCTTAGTGGGAGCCCGGAGACCATACAATGAGCAGTTCTTC
clone size: .; J gene: TRBJ2-7; D gene: TRBD1; V gene: TRBV6-5; CDR3 protein: CASSFGQGTSYEQYF; CDR3 DNA: TGTGCCAGCAGTTTTGGACAGGGGACCTCCTACGAGCAGTACTTC
clone size: .; J gene: TRBJ2-2; D gene: .; V gene: TRBV4-1; CDR3 protein: CASSQEGSAGELFF; CDR3 DNA: TGCGCCAGCAGCCAAGAAGGGTCTGCCGGGGAGCTGTTTTTT
clone size: .; J gene: TRBJ2-5; D gene: TRBD1; V gene: TRBV5-1; CDR3 protein: CASSLGAQGPGETQYF; CDR3 DNA: TGCGCCAGCAGCTTGGGGGCACAGGGGCCGGGAGAGACCCAGTACTTC
clone size: .; J gene: TRBJ2-7; D gene: .; V gene: TRBV4-1; CDR3 protein: CASSQGIRELQYF; CDR3 DNA: TGCGCCAGCAGCCAAGGGATTCGGGAGTTGCAGTACTTC
clone size: .; J gene: TRBJ2-1; D gene: TRBD2; V gene: TRBV15; CDR3 protein: CATSRDVGSGRGFAYEQFF; CDR3 DNA: TGTGCCACCAGCAGAGATGTAGGTAGCGGGAGGGGCTTCGCGTATGAGCAGTTCTTC
clone size: .; J gene: TRBJ2-1; D gene: .; V gene: TRBV9; CDR3 protein: CASSVGSTLATNEQFF; CDR3 DNA: TGTGCCAGCAGCGTAGGAAGTACGTTGGCTACCAATGAGCAGTTCTTC
clone size: .; J gene: TRBJ1-2; D gene: TRBD1; V gene: TRBV5-5; CDR3 protein: CASSPTGDYGYTF; CDR3 DNA: TGTGCCAGCAGCCCTACAGGGGACTATGGCTACACCTTC
clone size: few; J gene: TRBJ1-4; D gene: TRBD1; V gene: TRBV28; CDR3 protein: CASSKTGLSEKLFF; CDR3 DNA: TGTGCCAGCAGTAAGACAGGGCTTAGCGAAAAACTGTTTTTT
clone size: .; J gene: TRBJ2-1; D gene: TRBD2; V gene: TRBV5-4; CDR3 protein: CASSRGLAGGVSYNEQFF; CDR3 DNA: TGTGCCAGCAGCCGGGGACTAGCGGGAGGTGTATCCTACAATGAGCAGTTCTTC
clone size: .; J gene: TRBJ2-3; D gene: .; V gene: TRBV5-1; CDR3 protein: CASSWKGPSTDTQYF; CDR3 DNA: TGCGCCAGCAGCTGGAAGGGACCCAGCACAGATACGCAGTATTTT
clone size: .; J gene: TRBJ2-5; D gene: .; V gene: TRBV7-9; CDR3 protein: CASSLAREAYQETQYF; CDR3 DNA: TGTGCCAGCAGCTTAGCCAGAGAAGCGTACCAAGAGACCCAGTACTTC
clone size: many; J gene: TRBJ1-1; D gene: TRBD1; V gene: TRBV7-2; CDR3 protein: CASSSVGGQMNTEAFF; CDR3 DNA: TGTGCCAGCAGTTCCGTAGGGGGACAGATGAACACTGAAGCTTTCTTT
clone size: .; J gene: TRBJ2-7; D gene: .; V gene: TRBV9; CDR3 protein: CASSEASTSVYEQYF; CDR3 DNA: TGTGCCAGCAGCGAGGCCTCTACCTCTGTATACGAGCAGTACTTC
clone size: .; J gene: TRBJ2-3; D gene: TRBD2; V gene: TRBV9; CDR3 protein: CASSAGTSGTLTDTQYF; CDR3 DNA: TGTGCCAGCAGCGCCGGGACTAGCGGGACCCTAACAGATACGCAGTATTTT
clone size: .; J gene: TRBJ2-2; D gene: .; V gene: TRBV30; CDR3 protein: CAWSVRGARGKLFF; CDR3 DNA: TGTGCCTGGAGTGTACGAGGGGCCCGAGGGAAGCTGTTTTTT
clone size: few; J gene: TRBJ1-3; D gene: TRBD1; V gene: TRBV18; CDR3 protein: CASSPRDRVANTIYF; CDR3 DNA: TGTGCCAGCTCACCACGCGACAGGGTGGCAAACACCATATATTTT
clone size: .; J gene: TRBJ1-5; D gene: TRBD1; V gene: TRBV7-9; CDR3 protein: CASSPGGTGGWGNQPQHF; CDR3 DNA: TGTGCCAGCAGCCCCGGGGGGACAGGGGGCTGGGGCAATCAGCCCCAGCATTTT
clone size: .; J gene: TRBJ2-4; D gene: .; V gene: TRBV28; CDR3 protein: CASSSPIIAKNIQYF; CDR3 DNA: TGTGCCAGCAGTTCCCCAATCATAGCCAAAAACATTCAGTACTTC
clone size: once; J gene: TRBJ1-5; D gene: TRBD1; V gene: TRBV28; CDR3 protein: CASSPDRGDQPQHF; CDR3 DNA: TGTGCCAGCAGCCCGGACAGGGGGGATCAGCCCCAGCATTTT
clone size: .; J gene: TRBJ2-7; D gene: TRBD2; V gene: TRBV5-1; CDR3 protein: CASSLDPIMGLPGEQYF; CDR3 DNA: TGCGCCAGCAGCTTGGATCCCATTATGGGACTACCCGGCGAGCAGTACTTC
clone size: once; J gene: TRBJ1-3; D gene: TRBD1; V gene: TRBV5-4; CDR3 protein: CASSLEDRGAIYF; CDR3 DNA: TGTGCCAGCAGCTTGGAAGACAGGGGCGCCATATATTTT
clone size: .; J gene: TRBJ2-1; D gene: .; V gene: TRBV27; CDR3 protein: CASSLTASSYNEQFF; CDR3 DNA: TGTGCCAGCAGTTTGACCGCAAGCTCCTACAATGAGCAGTTCTTC
clone size: .; J gene: TRBJ2-7; D gene: .; V gene: TRBV5-8; CDR3 protein: CASSLGVWAQKREQYF; CDR3 DNA: TGTGCCAGCAGCTTGGGGGTTTGGGCCCAAAAGAGAGAGCAGTACTTC
clone size: .; J gene: TRBJ2-1; D gene: .; V gene: TRBV7-3; CDR3 protein: CASSLDSPPLDEQFF; CDR3 DNA: TGTGCCAGCAGCTTAGACTCGCCGCCTCTGGATGAGCAGTTCTTC
clone size: .; J gene: TRBJ2-2; D gene: .; V gene: TRBV7-2; CDR3 protein: CASSPNGGANTGELFF; CDR3 DNA: TGTGCCAGCAGCCCCAACGGGGGCGCGAACACCGGGGAGCTGTTTTTT